Shown below are 23 T cell receptor beta chains from a single sample sequenced in a study of cytomegalovirus exposure and HLA in healthy donors. The PCR ran on 60 Vbeta and 13 Jbeta primers. TCRdb keeps only in-frame clones here, not all; method: immunoSEQ multiplex PCR. Listed are around 130,000 clones; 2% falls within the top ten. The sequenced sample consisted of PBMCs. The receptors shown here come from a woman in her sixties in good health and CMV-seronegative.

The chain combines TRBV10-3 with TRBJ1-2, with 8 bases that match TRBD1. The J segment lost 5 bases and the V segment lost 3 bases, leaving 5 bases of the junction unmatched. This CDR3 region has 14 residues. Per germline, CDR1 ENHRY and CDR2 SYGVKD. CDR3 DNA sequence: TGTGCCATCAGTGATTCACAGGGGGAGTATGGCTACACCTTC. Residues: CAISDSQGEYGYTF.

On this clone itself: Other nucleotide sequences from this sample produce the same CDR3. The DNA of the CDR3 is TGTGCCAGCAGCTTAAAGCAGGGGAATCAGCCCCAGCATTTT. Residues: CASSLKQGNQPQHF. The V gene is TRBV7-8, the J gene TRBJ1-5; a possible D gene is TRBD1 (6 bases). This CDR3 contains 14 residues. V shed 2 bases and J shed 4 bases, with 9 bases lying between them. CDR1 and CDR2 from the germline V gene are SGHVS and FQNEAQ.

The chain joins TRBV6-6 to TRBJ1-1, with a possible D match to TRBD1 (5 bases). CDR1 is MNHNY, CDR2 SVGAGI, per germline (reference sequence). The CDR3 has 13 residues. V was clipped by 7 bases and J by 1 base, with 10 bases between them. The CDR3 bases are TGTGCCAGCACTCTGGACAAGAACACTGAAGCTTTCTTT. Translation gives CASTLDKNTEAFF.

This chain uses TRBV28 with TRBJ2-1; D is uncertain. This CDR3 region has 12 residues. Trimming pared 6 bases from V and 8 bases from J, leaving 11 bases between. Per the germline V gene, CDR1 is MDHEN and CDR2 is SYDVKM. The CDR3 sequence is CASSLLFDEQFF. As DNA, the CDR3 is TGTGCCAGCAGCCTCCTTTTCGATGAGCAGTTCTTC.

The V gene is TRBV19, the J gene TRBJ2-2; TRBD1 might be the D (5 bases). CDR1 LNHDA and CDR2 SQIVND come from the germline V gene (reference sequence). There are 15 residues in the CDR3. V lost 3 bases to trimming and J lost 0 bases, with 8 bases between them. The CDR3 bases are TGTGCCAGTAGTATGTACAGGACGAACACCGGGGAGCTGTTTTTT. Protein sequence: CASSMYRTNTGELFF.

The chain recombines TRBV7-8 with TRBJ2-5; D possibly corresponds to TRBD1 (6 bases). This CDR3 contains 15 residues. Germline V gene lookup returns CDR1 SGHVS and CDR2 FQNEAQ. Trimming shortened V by 3 bases and J by 5 bases, and 16 bases separated the two germline ends. CDR3 in amino acids: CASSFNQGSGETQYF. The CDR3 region has the DNA TGTGCCAGCAGCTTTAACCAGGGGTCGGGGGAGACCCAGTACTTC.

The genes are TRBV10-1 and TRBJ2-2, with 8 bases fitting TRBD1. V lost 6 bases and J lost 1; bases outside the gene matches: 7. CDR1 and CDR2 from the germline V gene are WNHNN and SYGVQD (reference sequence). This CDR3 comprises 16 residues. CDR3 residues: CASSLGGTGNTGELFF. The CDR3 nucleotides read TGCGCCAGCAGCCTCGGAGGGACAGGGAACACCGGGGAGCTGTTTTTT.

The J gene is TRBJ1-2, the V gene TRBV28; unclear D gene. This CDR3 contains 12 residues. V shed 3 bases and J shed 7 bases, with 9 bases lying between them. Germline CDR1 and CDR2: MDHEN and SYDVKM. The CDR3, as DNA: TGTGCCAGCAGTTTGCGAACTGGTGGCTACACCTTC. Encoded protein: CASSLRTGGYTF.

The rearrangement links TRBV11-2 to TRBJ2-3, with D uncertain. Per germline, CDR1 SGHAT and CDR2 FQNNGV. V was clipped by 1 base and J by 5 bases, with 7 bases between them. CDR3 length equals 13 residues. The CDR3 coding sequence is TGTGCCAGCAGCTTAGGGGCTGGAGATACGCAGTATTTT. It yields the protein CASSLGAGDTQYF.

The CDR3 spells CASTPYEGWPQHF. The CDR3 DNA reads as TGTGCCAGCACCCCCTACGAGGGTTGGCCCCAGCATTTT. V gene TRBV7-9 combines with J gene TRBJ1-5; D gene unclear. The germline gives CDR1 SEHNR, CDR2 FQNEAQ (reference sequence). The CDR3 extends over 13 amino acids. V lost 7 bases, J lost 9 bases, and 16 bases lay in between.

The chain couples TRBV10-3 to TRBJ1-2; TRBD1 might be the D (5 bases). Germline values: CDR1 ENHRY, CDR2 SYGVKD. V gave up 0 bases and J gave up 7 bases, with 21 bases separating them. This CDR3 is 17 amino acids long. CDR3 bases: TGTGCCATCAGTGAGTCCCGCTCTTTAACAGGTGACTTTGGCTACACCTTC. This codes for CAISESRSLTGDFGYTF.

The chain has TRBV7-6 and TRBJ2-7; 10 bases match TRBD1. Germline V gene sequence: CDR1 SGHVS, CDR2 FNYEAQ. The CDR3 is 15 amino acids. V lost 5 bases, J lost 2 bases, and 6 bases stayed unmatched. The CDR3 region has the DNA TGTGCCAGCAGCGCGGGACAGGGGACTACCTACGAGCAGTACTTC. Encoded protein: CASSAGQGTTYEQYF. The complete variable domain, with remaining parts taken from reference TRBV7-6 and TRBJ2-7, reads GAGVSQSPRYKVTKRGQDVALRCDPISGHVSLYWYRQALGQGPEFLTYFNYEAQQDKSGLPNDRFSAERPEGSISTLTIQRTEQRDSAMYRCASSAGQGTTYEQYFGPGTRLTVT.

The chain joins TRBV7-3 to TRBJ2-5; maybe TRBD2 (6 bases). Judging by the DNA end, TRBJ2-7 fits better; the J call may be wrong. Germline CDR1 reads SGHTA; CDR2 reads FQGTGA. The length of the CDR3 is 14 residues. CDR3 nucleotides: TGTGCCAGCAGCTTAACGGGAGGAACCTACGAGCAGTACTTC. Translated: CASSLTGGTYEQYF.

The chain carries TRBV28 and TRBJ2-4, with D possibly matching TRBD1 (5 bases). The CDR3 has 14 amino acids. Germline values: CDR1 MDHEN, CDR2 SYDVKM. Trimming left V 3 bases short and J 1 base short, with 7 bases between. Written as DNA, the CDR3 is TGTGCCAGCAGTTTTTCAGGGGCCAAAAACATTCAGTACTTC. This sequence encodes CASSFSGAKNIQYF.

The genes are TRBV29-1 and TRBJ1-4, with TRBD1 matching over 7 bases. Per germline, CDR1 SQVTM and CDR2 ANQGSEA. The trim removed 7 bases at V and 4 bases at J, leaving 6 bases unmatched. The CDR3 runs 13 residues. The CDR3 region has the DNA TGCAGCGCATCGGGACAGTATAATGAAAAACTGTTTTTT. Translated, it gives CSASGQYNEKLFF.

V and J are TRBV5-1 and TRBJ2-3; possibly TRBD1 for D (5 bases). Germline V lookup: CDR1 SGHRS, CDR2 YFSETQ. V lost 0 bases to trimming and J lost 3 bases, with 11 bases between them. The length of the CDR3 is 15 residues. The CDR3 is CASSLEGIWTDTQYF. The CDR3 DNA reads as TGCGCCAGCAGCTTGGAGGGGATTTGGACAGATACGCAGTATTTT.

J is TRBJ2-7 and V is TRBV28, with 9 bases that match TRBD2. The trim removed 5 bases at V and 3 bases at J, leaving 8 bases unmatched. Germline CDR1 and CDR2: MDHEN and SYDVKM. This CDR3 has 15 residues. The CDR3 DNA reads as TGTGCCAGCAGTCCCGGGGTAGCGGGGGACTACGAGCAGTACTTC. It specifies CASSPGVAGDYEQYF.

V and J are TRBV5-1 and TRBJ2-5; D gene uncertain. In germline, CDR1 is SGHRS, CDR2 YFSETQ. CDR3 length: 16 residues. The ends were cut back, 0 bases at V and 0 bases at J, with 12 bases in the middle. For the CDR3, the DNA is TGCGCCAGCAGCTTGGACATTTTTGGCTACCAAGAGACCCAGTACTTC. Translation gives CASSLDIFGYQETQYF.

The chain is built from TRBV7-6 and TRBJ1-1; the D is unclear. V was trimmed by 5 bases and J by 0 bases, leaving 10 bases between them. Germline V gives CDR1 SGHVS, CDR2 FNYEAQ. The CDR3 is made up of 14 amino acids. CDR3 sequence (DNA): TGTGCCAGCAGCCCGAACGGGATGAACACTGAAGCTTTCTTT. Its protein is CASSPNGMNTEAFF.

The genes are TRBV5-1 and TRBJ2-3; 9 bases match TRBD1. The V and J ends lost 5 bases and 10 bases, in that order; junction bases with no gene match: 11. This CDR3 contains 14 residues. In germline, CDR1 is SGHRS, CDR2 YFSETQ. The CDR3 bases are TGCGCCAGCAGGACAGGGGGGGATGGTGGTGCGCAGTATTTT. Its translation: CASRTGGDGGAQYF.

V and J are TRBV11-2 and TRBJ2-7; D ambiguous. Germline CDR1 reads SGHAT; CDR2 reads FQNNGV. This CDR3 spans 12 amino acids. Between the trimmed V and J ends, which lost 5 bases and 6 bases, there was a span of 11 bases. CDR3 nucleotides: TGTGCCAGCAGCACGAGAGCCGCCGAGCAGTACTTC. Protein product: CASSTRAAEQYF.

The chain employs TRBV5-5 and TRBJ2-7; 10 nucleotides agree with TRBD1. V gave up 3 bases and J gave up 1 base; unmatched junction bases: 7. The CDR3 spans 16 residues. Germline CDR1 reads SGHKS; CDR2 reads YYEKEE (reference sequence). As DNA, the CDR3 is TGTGCCAGCAGCTGGCGGGGGACAGGGGCATCCTACGAGCAGTACTTC. This sequence encodes CASSWRGTGASYEQYF.

The chain carries TRBV5-4 and TRBJ2-2; no clear D. CDR1 is SGHNT, CDR2 YYREEE, per germline (reference sequence). The CDR3 is 15 residues long. V was pared by 4 bases and J by 0 bases, with 10 bases between. The CDR3 sequence is CASSPSPANTGELFF. The CDR3 DNA reads TGTGCCAGCAGCCCAAGCCCGGCGAACACCGGGGAGCTGTTTTTT.